Listed below are T cell receptor beta chains from one sample, sequenced in a study of spatial heterogeneity in lung cancer. TCRdb passed the 5' RACE reads through MiXCR, listing each CDR3 protein once. The table records about 52,000 distinct CDR3 sequences, roughly 7.4% of them present only once. The source material was PBMCs, sampled at follow-up. The source is a female donor with early-stage non-small cell lung cancer. The CDR3 runs from the conserved cysteine through the conserved F or W. Fields, in order: D gene, V gene, CDR3 length, J gene, clone size, CDR3 DNA, CDR3 protein. A D gene is named only where the DNA matches it firmly. Rows may omit the clone size; those that give it use once, few, many or a size class.

-	TRBV28	12	TRBJ2-5	many	TGTGCCAGCAGGACGCCGGCCGAGACCCAGTACTTC	CASRTPAETQYF
-	TRBV6-2/TRBV6-3	14	TRBJ2-2	few	TGTGCCAGCAGTTACGGGGGGCTCGTCGGGGAGCTGTTTTTT	CASSYGGLVGELFF
-	TRBV5-4	17	TRBJ2-6	few	TGTGCCAGCAGCGGGAATCAGGCGTACTCTGGGGCCAACGTCCTGACTTTC	CASSGNQAYSGANVLTF
-	TRBV28	11	TRBJ1-1	many	TGTGCCAGCACCCGAGACGGAAAAGCTTTCTTT	CASTRDGKAFF
-	TRBV6-6	12	TRBJ1-2	many	TGTGCCAGCAGCCCATGGGAAGCCGGCTACACCTTC	CASSPWEAGYTF
TRBD1	TRBV25-1	15	TRBJ2-7	-	TGTGCCAGCAGTGAATGGGGGACAGCCTCCTACGAGCAGTACTTC	CASSEWGTASYEQYF
TRBD1	TRBV19	15	TRBJ1-5	few	TGTGCCAGTAGTAATGGGGACAGAATGAATCAGCCCCAGCATTTT	CASSNGDRMNQPQHF
TRBD1	TRBV7-9	14	TRBJ1-4	many	TGTGCCAGCAGCTCCGGACAGGGTCATGAAAAACTGTTTTTT	CASSSGQGHEKLFF
TRBD1	TRBV12-5	16	TRBJ2-1	few	TGTGCTAGTGGTTTAACCCCGGGACAGGGGTCCCATGAGCAGTTCTTC	CASGLTPGQGSHEQFF
TRBD2	TRBV10-3	14	TRBJ2-5	many	TGTGCCATCAGTGTTCTAGCGGGGCAAGAGACCCAGTACTTC	CAISVLAGQETQYF
TRBD1	TRBV5-1	15	TRBJ2-2	-	TGCGCCAGCAGCCCGAGGACAGGGGGCCCCGGGGAGCTGTTTTTT	CASSPRTGGPGELFF
-	TRBV6-6	13	TRBJ2-5	many	TGTGCCATCCGCCACGGTCCCCAAGAGACCCAGTACTTC	CAIRHGPQETQYF
-	TRBV11-3	12	TRBJ2-1	many	TGTGCCAGCAGCTCTTGGGTCAATGAGCAGTTCTTC	CASSSWVNEQFF
-	TRBV5-1	14	TRBJ2-5	few	TGCGCCAGCAGCTTGGCCGGGGCGCGGGTGACCCAGTACTTC	CASSLAGARVTQYF
TRBD1	TRBV10-3	16	TRBJ2-7	-	TGTGCCATCAGTACCCAGACCCGAGGACAGGTGAGCGAGCAGTACTTC	CAISTQTRGQVSEQYF
-	TRBV5-1	13	TRBJ2-3	few	TGCGCCAGCGCAGAGGGGAGCGTAGATACGCAGTATTTT	CASAEGSVDTQYF
TRBD1	TRBV10-3	12	TRBJ2-5	many	TGTGCCATACAGGGGACGGGGGAGACCCAGTACTTC	CAIQGTGETQYF
TRBD2	TRBV6-5	15	TRBJ2-7	-	TGTGCCAGCAGTTACATATACGGGGGGATTTACGAGCAGTACTTC	CASSYIYGGIYEQYF
TRBD1	TRBV6-2/TRBV6-3	13	TRBJ2-5	-	TGTGCCAGCAGGGGGACAGGGGTAGAGACCCAGTACTTC	CASRGTGVETQYF
TRBD1	TRBV12-3/TRBV12-4	13	TRBJ1-1	many	TGTGCCAGCAGTCAACAGGGGGCCGCTGAAGCTTTCTTT	CASSQQGAAEAFF
-	TRBV6-2/TRBV6-3	14	TRBJ2-1	-	TGTGCCAGCACGGGGGGCCCTTCCTACAATGAGCAGTTCTTC	CASTGGPSYNEQFF
TRBD2	TRBV30	15	TRBJ2-5	many	TGTGCCTGGAGTGGAAGGACTAGCTCCTTATGGACCCAGTACTTC	CAWSGRTSSLWTQYF
-	TRBV6-1	15	TRBJ1-5	-	TGTGCCAGCACCGGTCCAGGAAATAGCAATCAGCCCCAGCATTTT	CASTGPGNSNQPQHF
-	TRBV5-4	14	TRBJ2-7	few	TGTGCCAGCAGCTTGTCGGGACGAGCCTACGAGCAGTACTTC	CASSLSGRAYEQYF
-	TRBV7-9	14	TRBJ2-1	few	TGTGCCAGCAGCTTTAGGGCGGGTTACAATGAGCAGTTCTTC	CASSFRAGYNEQFF
-	TRBV20-1	13	TRBJ1-1	-	TGCAGTGCTGTCCGACAGATGAACACTGAAGCTTTCTTT	CSAVRQMNTEAFF
TRBD1	TRBV20-1	15	TRBJ1-5	-	TGCAGTGCTGAAGGGGCCCACAGGGGAGATCAGCCCCAGCATTTT	CSAEGAHRGDQPQHF
TRBD1	TRBV6-2/TRBV6-3	14	TRBJ2-7	few	TGTGCCAGCAGTTACGAGACAGGGCCTTACGAGCAGTACTTC	CASSYETGPYEQYF
-	TRBV20-1	16	TRBJ2-5	few	TGCAGTGCTAGAAACCCGACCCAGGGTGTTCAAGAGACCCAGTACTTC	CSARNPTQGVQETQYF
-	TRBV28	14	TRBJ2-7	many	TGTGCCAGCAGTCCACTTGGCATCTCCTACGAGCAGTACTTC	CASSPLGISYEQYF
-	TRBV6-1	17	TRBJ1-2	few	TGTGCCAGCAGTGAAGCGCTCGGACTTCGCCCCAACTATGGCTACACCTTC	CASSEALGLRPNYGYTF
-	TRBV5-1	15	TRBJ2-4	many	TGCGCCAGCACCCGGAACCTGGACGCTAAAAACATTCAGTACTTC	CASTRNLDAKNIQYF
-	TRBV7-2	17	TRBJ2-5	few	TGTGCCAGCAGAAGGGCCAGCGGCTCCCCCCGAGGGGAGACCCAGTACTTC	CASRRASGSPRGETQYF
TRBD1	TRBV4-3	13	TRBJ1-1	many	TGCGCCAGCAGCCCAGACAGGGGCACTGAAGCTTTCTTT	CASSPDRGTEAFF
TRBD1	TRBV2	16	TRBJ2-1	many	TGTGCCAGCAGTGAAAGACAGGGGGGGCCGTGGAATGAGCAGTTCTTC	CASSERQGGPWNEQFF
-	TRBV7-9	15	TRBJ1-6	-	TGTGCCAGCAGCTTAGTCAGGGGAGAGAATTCACCCCTCCACTTT	CASSLVRGENSPLHF
TRBD2	TRBV5-1	16	TRBJ2-5	many	TGCGCCAGCAGCTTAGAGCCGGGACTAGCCCAAGAGACCCAGTACTTC	CASSLEPGLAQETQYF
TRBD2	TRBV11-2	17	TRBJ2-1	many	TGTGCCAGCAGCTTGACTAGCTCACCGGGAACCTACAATGAGCAGTTCTTC	CASSLTSSPGTYNEQFF
TRBD2	TRBV4-1	18	TRBJ2-5	many	TGCGCCAGCAGCCAACGAAAAGAGCGGGGGGGCTACCAAGAGACCCAGTACTTC	CASSQRKERGGYQETQYF
-	TRBV6-5	13	TRBJ2-7	few	TGTGCCAGCAGTTCCCAGGGTTTCGACGAGCAGTACTTC	CASSSQGFDEQYF
-	TRBV19	15	TRBJ1-5	many	TGTGCCAGTAGTAATTTAGTTATCGGGAATCAGCCCCAGCATTTT	CASSNLVIGNQPQHF
-	TRBV5-1	15	TRBJ2-1	many	TGCGCCAGCAGCTTGGTACAGGCCTCCTACAATGAGCAGTTCTTC	CASSLVQASYNEQFF
-	TRBV5-4	14	TRBJ1-1	-	TGTGCCAGCAGCCCCGGACGGGAGAGCACTGAAGCTTTCTTT	CASSPGRESTEAFF
TRBD1	TRBV12-3/TRBV12-4	15	TRBJ2-5	-	TGTGCCAGCAGTTTAATGGACAGGACCCTGGGGACCCAGTACTTC	CASSLMDRTLGTQYF
-	TRBV18	14	TRBJ1-2	few	TGTGCCAGCTCTCCCGGGGCGAGAGACTATGGCTACACCTTC	CASSPGARDYGYTF
-	TRBV6-2/TRBV6-3	17	TRBJ1-2	many	TGTGCCAGCAACCCCTCGGAACAGGGTCAGTGGAAGAATGGCTACACCTTC	CASNPSEQGQWKNGYTF
TRBD2	TRBV14	15	TRBJ2-1	many	TGTGCCAGCAGCCAACGGACTAGCGCTTACAATGAGCAGTTCTTC	CASSQRTSAYNEQFF
-	TRBV20-1	15	TRBJ2-2	few	TGCAGTGCTAGAGTGGAGCCCGGACGGACCGGGGAGCTGTTTTTT	CSARVEPGRTGELFF
-	TRBV11-1	15	TRBJ2-5	many	TGTGCCAGCAGCTTAGTGAGGTCCACCCAAGAGACCCAGTACTTC	CASSLVRSTQETQYF
-	TRBV12-3/TRBV12-4	13	TRBJ1-1	many	TGTGCCAGCAGTCGGGGCCTCAACACTGAAGCTTTCTTT	CASSRGLNTEAFF
-	TRBV5-1	16	TRBJ1-6	-	TGCGCCAGCAGCTTGGACCCGGATGGATATAATTCACCCCTCCACTTT	CASSLDPDGYNSPLHF
-	TRBV20-1	13	TRBJ2-3	-	TGCAGTGCTCGGGCCCTTGCTGGCGATACGCAGTATTTT	CSARALAGDTQYF
-	TRBV3-1	12	TRBJ2-7	-	TGTGCCAGCAGCTTCACCCGTATGGAGCAGTACTTC	CASSFTRMEQYF